The 19 T cell receptor beta chains presented below share a single source sample, sequenced in a study of blood T cell repertoires in COVID-19. Libraries were prepared by immunoSEQ multiplex PCR; TCRdb keeps only in-frame clonotypes and omits some of them. This sample has some 460,000 clones; nearly 90% occur once, and the top ten carry about 2.1%. Input material: PBMCs or T cells enriched from blood (not recorded which). The source of these receptors is a young woman with acute COVID-19.

V and J are TRBV3-1 (or the pseudogene TRBV3-2) and TRBJ2-4; TRBD2 matches at 7 bases. Unmatched junction bases numbered 15, after V lost 1 base and J lost 3 bases. CDR1 LGHDT and CDR2 YNNKEL come from the germline V gene (reference sequence). This CDR3 has 19 residues. CDR3 sequence reads: CASSQVLGGGLVDKNIQYF. The CDR3 nucleotides are TGTGCCAGCAGCCAAGTTCTGGGGGGGGGACTTGTCGACAAAAACATTCAGTACTTC.

This chain uses TRBV5-1 with TRBJ2-5; no firm D call. CDR1 and CDR2 (germline): SGHRS, YFSETQ. The ends were cut back, 2 bases at V and 1 base at J, with 9 bases in the middle. There are 14 residues in the CDR3. CDR3 bases: TGCGCCAGCAGCTTCGGTCTGAGCCAAGAGACCCAGTACTTC. As protein: CASSFGLSQETQYF.

The chain employs TRBV30 and TRBJ2-5; the match to TRBD2 covers 15 bases. Germline V CDR1 and CDR2: GTSNPN, SVGIG (reference sequence). J lost 3 bases, V lost 8 bases, and 13 bases had no gene match. CDR3 length: 17 residues. The CDR3 DNA sequence: TGTGCCCCCCCAAGGACTAGCGGGGGGGTCGCTAAAGAGACCCAGTACTTC. The encoded protein is CAPPRTSGGVAKETQYF.

The chain is built from TRBV7-2 and TRBJ2-1, with 10 bases aligning to TRBD1. The germline V gene has CDR1 SGHTA and CDR2 FQGNSA. The V segment lost 7 bases and the J segment 2 bases; nucleotides outside the gene matches: 2. The CDR3 length is 14 residues. The CDR3 region has the DNA TGTGCCAGCACCGGGACAGGGGCCTACAATGAGCAGTTCTTC. Its protein product is CASTGTGAYNEQFF.

Turning to this clone: This CDR3 is also generated by other DNA sequences in the sample. The chain carries TRBV27 and TRBJ2-7; D is perhaps TRBD2 (7 bases). The CDR3 is made up of 12 amino acids. Germline CDR1 MNHEY, CDR2 SMNVEV (reference sequence). Between the trimmed V and J ends, which lost 5 bases and 6 bases, there was a span of 11 bases. CDR3: CASSPGGLEQYF. CDR3 DNA sequence: TGTGCCAGCAGTCCCGGGGGGCTCGAGCAGTACTTC.

V gene TRBV5-1 combines with J gene TRBJ2-1; possibly TRBD2 for D (6 bases). The CDR3 sequence is 14 residues long. Germline V gene sequence: CDR1 SGHRS, CDR2 YFSETQ. Trimming shortened V by 2 bases and J by 4 bases, and 10 bases separated the two germline ends. The CDR3: CASSFLALYNEQFF. The DNA for the CDR3 is TGCGCCAGCAGCTTCCTAGCGCTTTACAATGAGCAGTTCTTC.

This clone is a singleton in its sample. The CDR3 protein is CASSLEMGGNEQFF. CDR3 DNA: TGTGCCAGCAGTTTAGAAATGGGGGGCAATGAGCAGTTCTTC. The chain carries TRBV28 and TRBJ2-1, with D perhaps TRBD2 (6 bases). V was clipped by 2 bases and J by 6 bases, with 11 bases between them. The CDR3 runs to 14 residues. Germline V gives CDR1 MDHEN, CDR2 SYDVKM.

This sequence joins TRBV15 and TRBJ1-6; 7 bases are a match to TRBD1. The trim removed 0 bases at V and 8 bases at J, leaving 10 bases unmatched. Germline CDR1 and CDR2: LNHNV and YYDKDF (reference sequence). The CDR3 spans 17 residues. CDR3 coding DNA: TGTGCCACCAGCAGAGATGGGGGACAGAGAAAAGATTCACCCCTCCACTTT. This sequence encodes CATSRDGGQRKDSPLHF. The full variable domain, in which reference TRBV15 and TRBJ1-6 provide the parts outside the CDR3, is DAMVIQNPRYQVTQFGKPVTLSCSQTLNHNVMYWYQQKSSQAPKLLFHYYDKDFNNEADTPDNFQSRRPNTSFCFLDIRSPGLGDTAMYLCATSRDGGQRKDSPLHFGNGTRLTVT.

Only one count was recorded for this clone. The chain joins TRBV21-1 to TRBJ1-2. TRBV21-1 is given as a pseudogene. This CDR3 comprises 15 residues. As DNA, the CDR3 is TGTGCCAGCAGCTCCTGGAGGGGAGATGACTATGGCTACACCTTC. Its protein product is CASSSWRGDDYGYTF.

A single count supports this clone. The chain uses TRBV7-9 and TRBJ2-7, with TRBD2 as a possible D gene (6 bases). V was clipped by 4 bases and J by 2 bases, with 18 bases between them. The CDR3 totals 16 residues. CDR1 is SEHNR, CDR2 FQNEAQ, per germline (reference sequence). The CDR3 DNA is TGTGCCAGCAGCTCCCACCTCGGGGACTTACCCTACGAGCAGTACTTC. Translated: CASSSHLGDLPYEQYF.

V gene TRBV6-1 combines with J gene TRBJ2-5; 9 bases line up with TRBD1. Germline lookup yields CDR1 MNHNS and CDR2 SASEGT. This CDR3 comprises 16 residues. After removal of 0 bases from V and 5 bases from J, the junction contained 7 bases not matched to a gene. The CDR3 nucleotides read TGTGCCAGCAGTGAAGCCTTGACAGGGGGAAGCGAGACCCAGTACTTC. Its translation is CASSEALTGGSETQYF.

The gene calls are TRBV5-1 and TRBJ2-2; maybe TRBD2 (7 bases). Germline loops: CDR1 SGHRS, CDR2 YFSETQ. The ends were cut back, 4 bases at V and 2 bases at J, with 15 bases in the middle. The CDR3 contains 16 residues. DNA for the CDR3: TGCGCCAGCAGCCTACGGGGGGCCCGTAACACCGGGGAGCTGTTTTTT. It encodes CASSLRGARNTGELFF. Combining the CDR3 with reference TRBV5-1 and TRBJ2-2 gives the whole variable domain KAGVTQTPRYLIKTRGQQVTLSCSPISGHRSVSWYQQTPGQGLQFLFEYFSETQRNKGNFPGRFSGRQFSNSRSEMNVSTLELGDSALYLCASSLRGARNTGELFFGEGSRLTVL.

In regard to this clone: Distinct nucleotide sequences in the sample also encode this CDR3. J is TRBJ1-3 and V is TRBV20-1; the D is unclear. Germline V lookup: CDR1 DFQATT, CDR2 SNEGSKA (reference sequence). Between the trimmed V and J ends, which lost 5 bases and 3 bases, there was a span of 5 bases. This CDR3 has 11 residues. The DNA of the CDR3 is TGCAGTGCTCCTCGTGGAAACACCATATATTTT. Translation: CSAPRGNTIYF.

The CDR3 loop reads CASRPGSGELFF. The DNA of the CDR3 is TGTGCCAGCAGACCCGGGTCCGGGGAGCTGTTTTTT. The V and J genes are TRBV12-3 or TRBV12-4 and TRBJ2-2; D is unresolved. The CDR3 spans 12 residues. V shed 6 bases and J shed 6 bases, with 8 bases lying between them.

The J gene is TRBJ2-5, the V gene TRBV7-8; 12 bases fit TRBD2. Germline values: CDR1 SGHVS, CDR2 FQNEAQ. CDR3 length equals 15 residues. The J segment lost 5 bases and the V segment lost 3 bases, leaving 4 bases of the junction unmatched. The CDR3 coding sequence is TGTGCCAGCAGCTTGGGAGGACTAGCGGGGGAGACCCAGTACTTC. Translated, it gives CASSLGGLAGETQYF. The complete variable domain, with remaining parts taken from reference TRBV7-8 and TRBJ2-5, reads GAGVSQSPRYKVAKRGQDVALRCDPISGHVSLFWYQQALGQGPEFLTYFQNEAQLDKSGLPSDRFFAERPEGSVSTLKIQRTQQEDSAVYLCASSLGGLAGETQYFGPGTRLLVL.

The V gene is TRBV11-2, the J gene TRBJ1-2; weak D call: TRBD1 (6 bases). Germline V lookup: CDR1 SGHAT, CDR2 FQNNGV. Trimming removed 4 bases from V and 5 bases from J, with 17 bases in between. This CDR3 spans 15 amino acids. The CDR3 DNA is TGTGCCAGCAGCTCTTACAGGGATTTTGGGTATGGCTACACCTTC. Protein sequence: CASSSYRDFGYGYTF.

The count of this clone is one. The chain carries TRBV18 and TRBJ2-1; a weak D match, TRBD2 (6 bases). Looked up from germline, CDR1 is KGHSH and CDR2 is LQKENI. Trimming cost V 1 base and J 0 bases, with 7 bases left between them. This CDR3 contains 15 residues. CDR3 DNA: TGTGCCAGCTCACCACTAGCGGACTCCTACAATGAGCAGTTCTTC. Amino acid sequence: CASSPLADSYNEQFF.

The rearrangement uses TRBV4-3 and TRBJ2-7, with 8 bases matching TRBD2. Germline V gene data show CDR1 as LGHNA and CDR2 as YSLEER. V gave up 8 bases and J gave up 3 bases; unmatched junction bases: 12. The length of the CDR3 is 15 residues. This CDR3 reads CASLTGLADDYEQYF. CDR3 nucleotide sequence: TGCGCCAGCCTAACCGGACTAGCAGACGACTACGAGCAGTACTTC.

The table lists this clone with a count of one. This chain connects TRBV4-2 to TRBJ2-5, with TRBD1 matching over 9 bases. Per the germline V gene, CDR1 is LGHNA and CDR2 is YNFKEQ. The CDR3 spans 15 residues. The V segment lost 0 bases and the J segment 3 bases; nucleotides outside the gene matches: 2. CDR3 coding DNA: TGTGCCAGCAGCCAAGATAGGACAGGGGAAGAGACCCAGTACTTC. Translating gives CASSQDRTGEETQYF.